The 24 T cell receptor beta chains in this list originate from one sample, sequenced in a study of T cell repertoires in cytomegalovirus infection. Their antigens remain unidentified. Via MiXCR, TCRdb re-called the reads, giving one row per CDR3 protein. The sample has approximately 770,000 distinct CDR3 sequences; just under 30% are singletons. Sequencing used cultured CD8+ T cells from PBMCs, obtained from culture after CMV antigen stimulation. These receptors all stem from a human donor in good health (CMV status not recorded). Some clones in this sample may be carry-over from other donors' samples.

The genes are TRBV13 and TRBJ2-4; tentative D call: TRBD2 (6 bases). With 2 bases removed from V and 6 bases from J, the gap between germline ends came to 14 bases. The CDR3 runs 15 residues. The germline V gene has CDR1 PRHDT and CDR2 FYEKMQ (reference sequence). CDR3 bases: TGTGCCAGCAGCTTAAGAGGGGCGCGGGGAAACATTCAGTACTTC. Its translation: CASSLRGARGNIQYF.

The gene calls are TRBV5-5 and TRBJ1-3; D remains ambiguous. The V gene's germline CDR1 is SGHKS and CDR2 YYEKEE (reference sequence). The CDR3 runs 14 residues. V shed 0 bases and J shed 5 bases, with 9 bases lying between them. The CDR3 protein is CASSLDGLRNTIYF. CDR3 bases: TGTGCCAGCAGCTTGGATGGCTTAAGAAACACCATATATTTT.

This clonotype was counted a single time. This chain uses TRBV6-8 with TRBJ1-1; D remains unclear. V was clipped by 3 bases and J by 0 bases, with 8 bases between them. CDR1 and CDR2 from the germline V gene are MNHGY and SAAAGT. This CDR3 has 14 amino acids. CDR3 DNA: TGTGCCAGCAGTTATGGACTGATGAACACTGAAGCTTTCTTT. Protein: CASSYGLMNTEAFF.

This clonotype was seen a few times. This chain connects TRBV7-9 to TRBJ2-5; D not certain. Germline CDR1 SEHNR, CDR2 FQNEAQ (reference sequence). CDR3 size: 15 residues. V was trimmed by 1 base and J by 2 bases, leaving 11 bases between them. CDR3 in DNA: TGTGCCAGCAGCTTAGGACCGTTAAATCAAGAGACCCAGTACTTC. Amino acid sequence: CASSLGPLNQETQYF.

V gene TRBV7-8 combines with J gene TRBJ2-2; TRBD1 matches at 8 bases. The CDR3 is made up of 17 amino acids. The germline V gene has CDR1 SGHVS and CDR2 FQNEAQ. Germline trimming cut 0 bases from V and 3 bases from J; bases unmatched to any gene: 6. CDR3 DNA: TGTGCCAGCAGCTTAGCGCTTCGGACAGGGTACACCGGGGAGCTGTTTTTT. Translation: CASSLALRTGYTGELFF.

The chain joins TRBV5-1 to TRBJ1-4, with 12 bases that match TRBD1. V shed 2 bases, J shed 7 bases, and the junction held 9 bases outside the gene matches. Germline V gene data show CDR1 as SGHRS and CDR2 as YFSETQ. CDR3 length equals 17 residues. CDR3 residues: CASSFRDRGRFGEKLFF. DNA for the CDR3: TGCGCCAGCAGCTTCCGGGACAGGGGGCGGTTTGGTGAAAAACTGTTTTTT.

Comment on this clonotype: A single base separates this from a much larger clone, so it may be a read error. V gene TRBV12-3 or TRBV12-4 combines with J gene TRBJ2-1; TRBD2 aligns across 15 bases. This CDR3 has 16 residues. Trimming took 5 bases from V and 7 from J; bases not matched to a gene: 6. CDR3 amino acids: CASSHMGLAGGNEQFF. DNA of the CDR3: TGTGCCAGCAGTCATATGGGACTAGCGGGGGGTAATGAGCAGTTCTTC.

The CDR3 DNA reads as TGTGCCAGCAGTCCACTTTTGACAGGGCCAGACAATGAGCAGTTCTTC. This translates into CASSPLLTGPDNEQFF. The rearrangement joins TRBV6-2 or TRBV6-3 to TRBJ2-1; 7 bases are shared with TRBD1. J gave up 5 bases and V 5 bases, and 12 bases lay outside the gene matches. The CDR3 has 16 amino acids. The germline V gene has CDR1 MNHEY and CDR2 SVGEGT.

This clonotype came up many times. This CDR3 is CASRVGRVVSHSGNTIYF. In DNA, the CDR3 is TGTGCCAGCAGGGTGGGCAGGGTAGTATCGCACTCTGGAAACACCATATATTTT. The J gene is TRBJ1-3, the V gene TRBV7-8, with a possible D match to TRBD1 (5 bases). In germline, CDR1 is SGHVS, CDR2 FQNEAQ. CDR3 length: 18 amino acids. The V end was cut by 6 bases, the J end by 0 bases, with 21 bases between.

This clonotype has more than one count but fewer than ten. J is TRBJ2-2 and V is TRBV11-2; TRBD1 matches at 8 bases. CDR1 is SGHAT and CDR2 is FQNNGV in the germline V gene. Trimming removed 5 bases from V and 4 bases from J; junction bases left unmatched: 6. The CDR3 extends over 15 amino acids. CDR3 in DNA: TGTGCCAGCAGCCCCTGGACAGGGCGCACCGGGGAGCTGTTTTTT. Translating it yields CASSPWTGRTGELFF.

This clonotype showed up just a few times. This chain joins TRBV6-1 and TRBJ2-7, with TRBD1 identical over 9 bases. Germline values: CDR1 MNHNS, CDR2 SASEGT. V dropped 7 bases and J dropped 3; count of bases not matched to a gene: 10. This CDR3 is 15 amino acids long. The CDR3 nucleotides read TGTGCCAGCAACCGGGACAGGGCTTTCGACTACGAGCAGTACGTC. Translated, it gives CASNRDRAFDYEQYV.

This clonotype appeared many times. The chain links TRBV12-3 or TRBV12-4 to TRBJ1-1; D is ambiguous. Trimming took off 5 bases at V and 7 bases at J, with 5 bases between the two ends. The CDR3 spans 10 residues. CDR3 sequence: CASSPREAFF. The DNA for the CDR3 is TGTGCCAGCAGTCCGCGTGAAGCTTTCTTT.

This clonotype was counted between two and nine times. This chain's CDR3 is CASSYSWSGGAEETQYF. The CDR3 coding sequence is TGTGCCAGCAGTTACTCGTGGAGCGGGGGGGCGGAGGAGACCCAGTACTTC. The chain joins TRBV6-2 or TRBV6-3 to TRBJ2-5; 10 nucleotides match TRBD2. After removal of 0 bases from V and 5 bases from J, the junction contained 9 bases not matched to a gene. CDR3 length equals 17 residues. CDR1 and CDR2 from the germline V gene are MNHEY and SVGEGT.

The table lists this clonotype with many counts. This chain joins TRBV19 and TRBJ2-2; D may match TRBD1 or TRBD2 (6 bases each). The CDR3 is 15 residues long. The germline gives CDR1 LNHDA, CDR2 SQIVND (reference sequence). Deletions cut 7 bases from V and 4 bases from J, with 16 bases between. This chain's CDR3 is CASTWGALSTGELFF. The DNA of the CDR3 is TGTGCCAGTACCTGGGGGGCCTTGAGCACCGGGGAGCTGTTTTTT.

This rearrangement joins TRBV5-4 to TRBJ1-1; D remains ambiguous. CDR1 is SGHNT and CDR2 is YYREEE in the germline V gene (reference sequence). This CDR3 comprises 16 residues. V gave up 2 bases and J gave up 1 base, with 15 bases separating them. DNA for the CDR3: TGTGCCAGCAGCTTATGGATGAGAAAGGGGAACACTGAAGCTTTCTTT. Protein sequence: CASSLWMRKGNTEAFF.

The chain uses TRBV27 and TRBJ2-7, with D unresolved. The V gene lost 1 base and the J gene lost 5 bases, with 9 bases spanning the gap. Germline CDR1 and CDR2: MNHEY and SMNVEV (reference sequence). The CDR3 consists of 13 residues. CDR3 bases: TGTGCCAGCAGTTTATTTAGACAAAACGAGCAGTACTTC. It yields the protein CASSLFRQNEQYF.

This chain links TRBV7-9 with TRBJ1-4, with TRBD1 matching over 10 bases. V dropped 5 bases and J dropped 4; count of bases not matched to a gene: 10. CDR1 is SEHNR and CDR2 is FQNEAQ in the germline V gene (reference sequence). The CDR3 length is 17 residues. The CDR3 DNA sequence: TGTGCCAGCAGCACCGTGGTGACAGGGGGCTATAATGAAAAACTGTTTTTT. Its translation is CASSTVVTGGYNEKLFF.

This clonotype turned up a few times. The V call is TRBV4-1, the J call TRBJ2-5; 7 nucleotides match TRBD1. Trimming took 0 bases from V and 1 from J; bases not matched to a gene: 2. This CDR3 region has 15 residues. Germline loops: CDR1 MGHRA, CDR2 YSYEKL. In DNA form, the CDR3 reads TGCGCCAGCAGCCAAGAAGGGACAGCCCAAGAGACCCAGTACTTC. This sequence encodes CASSQEGTAQETQYF.

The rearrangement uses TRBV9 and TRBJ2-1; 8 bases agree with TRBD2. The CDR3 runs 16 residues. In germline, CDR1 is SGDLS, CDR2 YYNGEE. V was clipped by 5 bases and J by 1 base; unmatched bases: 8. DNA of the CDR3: TGTGCCAGCAGTAATCGTAGCGGGGATTCCTACAATGAGCAGTTCTTC. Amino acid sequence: CASSNRSGDSYNEQFF.

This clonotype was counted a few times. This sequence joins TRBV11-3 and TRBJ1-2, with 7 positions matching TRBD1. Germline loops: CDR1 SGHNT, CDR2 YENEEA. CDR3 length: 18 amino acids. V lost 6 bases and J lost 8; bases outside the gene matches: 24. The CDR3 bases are TGTGCCAGCAGTCGTAAGCCTGGGGAGACAGGGTGTAAAGAGGGCTACACCTTC. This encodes CASSRKPGETGCKEGYTF.

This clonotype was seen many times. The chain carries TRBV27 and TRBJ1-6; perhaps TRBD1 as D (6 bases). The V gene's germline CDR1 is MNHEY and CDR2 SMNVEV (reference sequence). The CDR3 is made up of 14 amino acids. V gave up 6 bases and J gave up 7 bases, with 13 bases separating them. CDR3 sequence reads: CASSLVGGNSPLHF. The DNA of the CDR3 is TGTGCCAGCAGCTTAGTAGGGGGAAATTCACCCCTCCACTTT.

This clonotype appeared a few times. CDR3 sequence: CASSLELGQPQWETQYF. The CDR3 nucleotides read TGTGCCAGCAGCTTAGAACTAGGACAGCCGCAATGGGAGACCCAGTACTTC. The chain employs TRBV11-2 and TRBJ2-5, with D possibly TRBD1 on 6 matching bases. The CDR3 has 17 amino acids. The V gene's germline CDR1 is SGHAT and CDR2 FQNNGV. Trimming removed 0 bases from V and 5 bases from J, with 19 bases in between.

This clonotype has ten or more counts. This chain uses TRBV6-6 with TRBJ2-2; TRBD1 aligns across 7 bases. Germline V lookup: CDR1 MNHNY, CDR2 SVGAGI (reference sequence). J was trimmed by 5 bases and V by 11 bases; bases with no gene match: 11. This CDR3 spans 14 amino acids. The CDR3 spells CAGYWDSRTGELFF. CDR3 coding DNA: TGTGCCGGATATTGGGACAGCAGGACCGGGGAGCTGTTTTTT.

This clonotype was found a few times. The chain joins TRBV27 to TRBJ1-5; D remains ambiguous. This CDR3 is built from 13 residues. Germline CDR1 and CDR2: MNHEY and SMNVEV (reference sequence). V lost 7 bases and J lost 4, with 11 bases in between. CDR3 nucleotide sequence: TGTGCCAGCACCTTTGGGCCTAATCAGCCCCAGCATTTT. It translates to CASTFGPNQPQHF.